A selection of T cell receptor beta chains follows, all from one sample in a study of blood T cell repertoires in COVID-19. The method was immunoSEQ multiplex PCR; TCRdb's version includes in-frame clones alone and lacks a portion of them. This sample carries some 300,000 clones, more than 70% of them seen once, and the ten largest clones take over 2%. Sequences were obtained from PBMCs or T cells enriched from blood (not recorded which). The receptors shown here come from a woman in her sixties or seventies in a cohort exposed to, infected with or recovered from COVID-19 (not recorded which). Each CDR3 is given with its conserved first and last residue. Fields, in order: CDR3 protein, J gene, V gene.

CASSQEIGLAGGELFF	TRBJ2-2	TRBV4-2
CASRELGRRDYSNQPQHF	TRBJ1-5	TRBV6-1
CASSRTGGTGGRNEQFF	TRBJ2-1	TRBV7-2
CASSQGLAGGNTDTQYF	TRBJ2-3	TRBV3-1/TRBV3-2
CASTVPGVANYGYTF	TRBJ1-2	TRBV19
CASSFEGNQPQHF	TRBJ1-5	TRBV28
CASTSGGATEAFF	TRBJ1-1	TRBV6-5
CASSQITRGGEQYF	TRBJ2-7	TRBV3-1/TRBV3-2
CASSLDTPPRTSGSADTQYF	TRBJ2-3	TRBV11-2
CSVDWASGPREQYF	TRBJ2-7	TRBV29-1
CASRPGEGTEAFF	TRBJ1-1	TRBV5-4
CASSLRTNTGELFF	TRBJ2-2	TRBV5-4
CASTPGGSGANVLTF	TRBJ2-6	TRBV28
CASSYQLGVDIQYF	TRBJ2-4	TRBV11-2
CASSLQFGNTIYF	TRBJ1-3	TRBV28
CASSLRRGQQETQYF	TRBJ2-5	TRBV3-1/TRBV3-2
CASSLGGTVNTGELFF	TRBJ2-2	TRBV5-1
CASREGLGSGNTIYF	TRBJ1-3	TRBV6-5
CATSIEALNTEAFF	TRBJ1-1	TRBV15
CASSLGVLAVQETQYF	TRBJ2-5	TRBV7-2
CASSQEGRDSPLHF	TRBJ1-6	TRBV4-2
CASSSLRFYGYTF	TRBJ1-2	TRBV27
CASSITGTSGSEQYF	TRBJ2-3	TRBV19
CSASIRGQKNNQPQHF	TRBJ1-5	TRBV20-1
CASSRPGGLQETQYF	TRBJ2-5	TRBV28
CATSHRGSNQPQHF	TRBJ1-5	TRBV24-1
CASSILDRDSGNTIYF	TRBJ1-3	TRBV19
CASSSTSVVGKTQYF	TRBJ2-5	TRBV5-1